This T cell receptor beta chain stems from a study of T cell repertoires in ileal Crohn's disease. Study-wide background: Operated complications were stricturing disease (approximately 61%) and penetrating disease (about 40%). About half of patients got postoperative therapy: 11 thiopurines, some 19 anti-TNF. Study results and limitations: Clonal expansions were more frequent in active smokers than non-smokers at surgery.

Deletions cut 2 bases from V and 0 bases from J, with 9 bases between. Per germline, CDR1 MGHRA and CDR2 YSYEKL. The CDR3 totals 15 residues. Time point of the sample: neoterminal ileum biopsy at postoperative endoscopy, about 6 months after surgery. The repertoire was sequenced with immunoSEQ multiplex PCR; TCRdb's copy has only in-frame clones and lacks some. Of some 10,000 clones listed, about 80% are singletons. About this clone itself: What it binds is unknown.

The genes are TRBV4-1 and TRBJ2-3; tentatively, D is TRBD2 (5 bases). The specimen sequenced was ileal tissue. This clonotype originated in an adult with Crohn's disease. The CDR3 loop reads CASSQWEQSTDTQYF. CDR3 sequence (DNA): TGCGCCAGCAGCCAATGGGAGCAGAGCACAGATACGCAGTATTTT.